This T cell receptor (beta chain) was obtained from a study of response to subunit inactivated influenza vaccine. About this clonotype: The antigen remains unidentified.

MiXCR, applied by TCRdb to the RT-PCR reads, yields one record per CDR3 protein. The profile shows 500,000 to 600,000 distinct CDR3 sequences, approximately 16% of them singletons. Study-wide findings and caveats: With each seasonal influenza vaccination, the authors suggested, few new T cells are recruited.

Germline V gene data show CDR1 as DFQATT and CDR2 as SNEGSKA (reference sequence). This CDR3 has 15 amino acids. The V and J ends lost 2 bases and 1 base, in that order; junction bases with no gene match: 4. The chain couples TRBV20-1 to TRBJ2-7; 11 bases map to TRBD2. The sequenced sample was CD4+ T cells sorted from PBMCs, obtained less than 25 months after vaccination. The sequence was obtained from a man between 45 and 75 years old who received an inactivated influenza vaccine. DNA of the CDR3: TGCAGTGCTAGAAGTGGGACTAGCGGTTCCTACGAGCAGTACTTC. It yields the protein CSARSGTSGSYEQYF.